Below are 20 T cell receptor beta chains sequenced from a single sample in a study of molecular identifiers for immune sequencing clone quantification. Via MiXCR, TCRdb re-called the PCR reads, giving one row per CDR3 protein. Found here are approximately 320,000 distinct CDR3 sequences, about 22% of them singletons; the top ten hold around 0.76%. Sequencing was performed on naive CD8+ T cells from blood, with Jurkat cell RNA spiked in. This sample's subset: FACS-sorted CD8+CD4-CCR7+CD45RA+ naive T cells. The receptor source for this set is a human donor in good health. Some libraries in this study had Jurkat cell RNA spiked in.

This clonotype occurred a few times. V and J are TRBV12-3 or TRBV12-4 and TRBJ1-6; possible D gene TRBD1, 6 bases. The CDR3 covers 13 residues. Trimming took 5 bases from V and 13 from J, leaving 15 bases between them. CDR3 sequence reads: CASSKSTGAPLHF. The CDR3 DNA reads TGTGCCAGCAGTAAATCGACAGGAGCCCCCCTCCACTTT.

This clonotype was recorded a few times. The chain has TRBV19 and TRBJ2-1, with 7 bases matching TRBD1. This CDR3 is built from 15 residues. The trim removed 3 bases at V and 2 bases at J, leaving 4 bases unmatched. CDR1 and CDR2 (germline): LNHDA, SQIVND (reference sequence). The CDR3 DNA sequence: TGTGCCAGTAGTATGACAGGGAACACCTACAATGAGCAGTTCTTC. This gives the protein CASSMTGNTYNEQFF.

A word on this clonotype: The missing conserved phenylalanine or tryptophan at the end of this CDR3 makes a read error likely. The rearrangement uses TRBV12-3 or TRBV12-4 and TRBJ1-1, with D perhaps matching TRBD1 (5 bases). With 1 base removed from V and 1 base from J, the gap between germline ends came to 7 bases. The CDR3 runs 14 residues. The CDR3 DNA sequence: TGTGCCAGCAGTTTAGTCACAGGGAACACTGAAGCTTTCTTA. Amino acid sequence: CASSLVTGNTEAFL.

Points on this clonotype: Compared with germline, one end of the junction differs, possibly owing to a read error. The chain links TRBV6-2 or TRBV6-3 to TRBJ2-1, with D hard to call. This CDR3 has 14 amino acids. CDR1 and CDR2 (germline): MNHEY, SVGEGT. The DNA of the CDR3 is TGTGCCGGCAGTTCCAAAGATGAATACAATGAGCAGTTCTTC. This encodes CAGSSKDEYNEQFF.

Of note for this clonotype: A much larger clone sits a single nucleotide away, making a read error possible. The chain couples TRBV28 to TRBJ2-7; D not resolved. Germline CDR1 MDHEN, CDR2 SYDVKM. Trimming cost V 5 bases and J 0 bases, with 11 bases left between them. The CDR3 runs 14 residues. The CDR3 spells CASSIVGNSYEQYF. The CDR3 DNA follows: TGTGCCAGCAGTATAGTAGGGAACTCCTACGAGCAGTACTTC.

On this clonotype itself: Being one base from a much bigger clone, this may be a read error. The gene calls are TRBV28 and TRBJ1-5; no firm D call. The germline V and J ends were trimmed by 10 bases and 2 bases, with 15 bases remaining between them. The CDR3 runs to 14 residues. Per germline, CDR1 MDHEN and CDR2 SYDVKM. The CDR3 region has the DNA TGTGCCATCTATGTCCCGGATGGCAATCAGCCCCAGCATTTT. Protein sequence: CAIYVPDGNQPQHF.

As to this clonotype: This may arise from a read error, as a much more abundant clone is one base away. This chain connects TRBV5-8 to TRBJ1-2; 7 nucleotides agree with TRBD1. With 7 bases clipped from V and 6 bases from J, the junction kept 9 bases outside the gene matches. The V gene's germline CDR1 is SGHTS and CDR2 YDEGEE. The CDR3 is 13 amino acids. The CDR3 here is CASRPTGADGYTF. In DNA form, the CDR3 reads TGTGCCAGCCGCCCAACAGGGGCGGATGGCTACACCTTC.

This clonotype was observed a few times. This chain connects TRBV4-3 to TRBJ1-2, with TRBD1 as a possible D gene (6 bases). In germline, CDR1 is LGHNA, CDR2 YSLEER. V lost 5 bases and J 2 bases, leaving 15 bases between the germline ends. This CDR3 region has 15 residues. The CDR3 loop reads CASSLGTSSNYGYTF. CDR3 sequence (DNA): TGCGCCAGCAGCTTAGGGACATCTTCGAACTATGGCTACACCTTC.

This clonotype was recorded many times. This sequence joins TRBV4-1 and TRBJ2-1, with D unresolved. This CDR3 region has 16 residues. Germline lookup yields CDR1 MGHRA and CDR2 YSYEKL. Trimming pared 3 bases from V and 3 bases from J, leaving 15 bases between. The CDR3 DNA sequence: TGCGCCAGCAGCCAGCAGAATACAGCTTACTACAATGAGCAGTTCTTC. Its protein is CASSQQNTAYYNEQFF.

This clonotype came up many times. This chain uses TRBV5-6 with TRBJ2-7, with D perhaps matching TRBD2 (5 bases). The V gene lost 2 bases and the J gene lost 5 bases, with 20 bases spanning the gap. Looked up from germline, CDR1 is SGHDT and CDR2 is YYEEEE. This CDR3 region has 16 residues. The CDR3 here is CASSFSTPGRTDEQYF. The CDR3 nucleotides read TGTGCCAGCAGCTTTTCTACCCCTGGGAGAACGGACGAGCAGTACTTC. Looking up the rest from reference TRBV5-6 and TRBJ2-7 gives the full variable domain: DAGVTQSPTHLIKTRGQQVTLRCSPKSGHDTVSWYQQALGQGPQFIFQYYEEEERQRGNFPDRFSGHQFPNYSSELNVNALLLGDSALYLCASSFSTPGRTDEQYFGPGTRLTVT.

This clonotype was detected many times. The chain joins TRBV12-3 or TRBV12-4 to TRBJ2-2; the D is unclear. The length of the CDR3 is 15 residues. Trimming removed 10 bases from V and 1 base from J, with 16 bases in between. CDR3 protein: CAIPGPRENTGELFF. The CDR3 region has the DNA TGTGCCATCCCTGGTCCCCGAGAGAACACCGGGGAGCTGTTTTTT.

CDR3 sequence reads: CASSLRGGEQYF. In nucleotides, the CDR3 is TGTGCCAGCAGTTTAAGGGGCGGAGAGCAGTACTTC. The rearrangement joins TRBV27 to TRBJ2-7, with a tentative D call TRBD1 (5 bases). V lost 2 bases and J lost 7, with 9 bases in between. In germline, CDR1 is MNHEY, CDR2 SMNVEV (reference sequence). The CDR3 totals 12 residues.

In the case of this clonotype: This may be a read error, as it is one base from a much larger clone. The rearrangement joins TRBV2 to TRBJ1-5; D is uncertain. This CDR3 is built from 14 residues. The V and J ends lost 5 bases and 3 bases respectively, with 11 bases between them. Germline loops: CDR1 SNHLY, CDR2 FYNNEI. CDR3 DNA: TGTGCCAGCAGTAAATATGGACTCAATCAGCCCCAGCATTTT. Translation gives CASSKYGLNQPQHF.

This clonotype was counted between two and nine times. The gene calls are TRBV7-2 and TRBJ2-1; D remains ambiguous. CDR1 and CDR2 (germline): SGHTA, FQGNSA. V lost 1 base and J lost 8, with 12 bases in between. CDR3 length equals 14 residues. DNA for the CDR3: TGTGCCAGCAGCTTAGGAGAACTGGCATATGAGCAGTTCTTC. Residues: CASSLGELAYEQFF. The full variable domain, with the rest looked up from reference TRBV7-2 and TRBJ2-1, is GAGVSQSPSNKVTEKGKDVELRCDPISGHTALYWYRQSLGQGLEFLIYFQGNSAPDKSGLPSDRFSAERTGGSVSTLTIQRTQQEDSAVYLCASSLGELAYEQFFGPGTRLTVL.

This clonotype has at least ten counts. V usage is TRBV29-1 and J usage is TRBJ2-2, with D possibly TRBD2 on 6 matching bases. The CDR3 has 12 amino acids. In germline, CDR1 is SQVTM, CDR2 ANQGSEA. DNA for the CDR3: TGCAGGCAAGGAGGGCCCACCGGGGAGCTGTTTTTT. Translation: CRQGGPTGELFF.

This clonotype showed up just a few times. The CDR3 DNA follows: TGTGCCAGCAGCCACCTGGGGACAGGTACTGGGGCCAACGTCCTGACTTTC. This codes for CASSHLGTGTGANVLTF. The J gene is TRBJ2-6, the V gene TRBV7-9; TRBD1 aligns across 8 bases. V lost 5 bases to trimming and J lost 2 bases; unmatched junction nucleotides: 8. The CDR3 extends over 17 amino acids. Germline CDR1 reads SEHNR; CDR2 reads FQNEAQ (reference sequence). The full variable domain, rest sourced from reference TRBV7-9 and TRBJ2-6, is DTGVSQNPRHKITKRGQNVTFRCDPISEHNRLYWYRQTLGQGPEFLTYFQNEAQLEKSRLLSDRFSAERPKGSFSTLEIQRTEQGDSAMYLCASSHLGTGTGANVLTFGAGSRLTVL.

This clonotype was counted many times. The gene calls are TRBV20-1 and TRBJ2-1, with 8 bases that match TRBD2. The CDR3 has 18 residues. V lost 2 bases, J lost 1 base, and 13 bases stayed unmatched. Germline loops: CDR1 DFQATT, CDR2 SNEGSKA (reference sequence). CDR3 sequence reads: CSARPLAETPRSYNEQFF. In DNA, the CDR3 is TGCAGTGCTAGACCACTAGCGGAGACCCCCAGGTCCTACAATGAGCAGTTCTTC.

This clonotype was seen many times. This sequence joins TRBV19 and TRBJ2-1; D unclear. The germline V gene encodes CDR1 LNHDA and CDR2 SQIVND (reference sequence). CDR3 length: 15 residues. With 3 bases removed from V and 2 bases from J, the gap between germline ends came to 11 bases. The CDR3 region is CASSISPVAYNEQFF. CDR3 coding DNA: TGTGCCAGTAGTATTAGCCCAGTGGCCTACAATGAGCAGTTCTTC.

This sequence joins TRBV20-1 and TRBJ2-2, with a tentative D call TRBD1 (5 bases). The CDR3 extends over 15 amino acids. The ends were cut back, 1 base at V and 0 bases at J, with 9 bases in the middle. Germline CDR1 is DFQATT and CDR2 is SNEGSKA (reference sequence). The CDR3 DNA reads TGCAGTGCTAGAGTGAGGACAACGAACACCGGGGAGCTGTTTTTT. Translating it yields CSARVRTTNTGELFF.

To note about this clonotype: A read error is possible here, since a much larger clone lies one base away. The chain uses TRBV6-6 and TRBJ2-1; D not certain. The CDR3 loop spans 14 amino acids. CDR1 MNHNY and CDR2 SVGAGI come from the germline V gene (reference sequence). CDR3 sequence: CASSSDTSYNKQFF. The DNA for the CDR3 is TGTGCCAGCAGCAGCGACACCTCCTACAATAAGCAGTTCTTC.